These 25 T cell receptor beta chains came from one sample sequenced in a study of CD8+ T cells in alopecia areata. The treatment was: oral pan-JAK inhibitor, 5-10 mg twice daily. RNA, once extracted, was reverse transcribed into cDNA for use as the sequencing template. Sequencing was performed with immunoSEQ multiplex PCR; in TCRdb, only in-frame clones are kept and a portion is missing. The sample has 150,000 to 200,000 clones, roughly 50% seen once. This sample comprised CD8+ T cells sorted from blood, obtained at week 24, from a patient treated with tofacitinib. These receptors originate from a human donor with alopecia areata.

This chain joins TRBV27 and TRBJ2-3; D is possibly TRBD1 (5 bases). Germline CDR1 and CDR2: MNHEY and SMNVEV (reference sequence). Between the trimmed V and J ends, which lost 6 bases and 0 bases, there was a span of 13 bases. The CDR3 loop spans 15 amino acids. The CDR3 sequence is CASSMTATSTDTQYF. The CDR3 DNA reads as TGTGCCAGCAGCATGACAGCAACCAGCACAGATACGCAGTATTTT.

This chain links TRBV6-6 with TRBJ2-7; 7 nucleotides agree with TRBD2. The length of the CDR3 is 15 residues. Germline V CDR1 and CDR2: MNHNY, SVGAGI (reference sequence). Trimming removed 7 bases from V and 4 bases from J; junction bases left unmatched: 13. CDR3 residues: CASTPGGGEPYEQYF. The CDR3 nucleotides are TGTGCCAGCACCCCGGGTGGGGGGGAGCCTTACGAGCAGTACTTC.

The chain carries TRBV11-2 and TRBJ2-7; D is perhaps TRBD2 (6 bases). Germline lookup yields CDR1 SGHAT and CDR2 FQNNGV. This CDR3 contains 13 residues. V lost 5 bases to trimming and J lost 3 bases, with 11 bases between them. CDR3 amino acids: CASSPGLHYEQYF. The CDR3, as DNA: TGTGCCAGCAGCCCGGGACTGCACTACGAGCAGTACTTC.

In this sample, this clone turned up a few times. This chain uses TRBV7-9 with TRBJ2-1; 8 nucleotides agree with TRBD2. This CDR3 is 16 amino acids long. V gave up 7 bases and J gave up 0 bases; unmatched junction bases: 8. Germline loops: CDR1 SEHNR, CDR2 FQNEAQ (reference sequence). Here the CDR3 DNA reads TGTGCCAGCACAGGAAAGCGGGGGAGCTCCTACAATGAGCAGTTCTTC. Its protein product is CASTGKRGSSYNEQFF.

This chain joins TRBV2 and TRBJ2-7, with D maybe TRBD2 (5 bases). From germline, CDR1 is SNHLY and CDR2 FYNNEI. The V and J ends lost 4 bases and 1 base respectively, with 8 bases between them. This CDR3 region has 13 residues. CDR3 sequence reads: CASSGGESYEQYF. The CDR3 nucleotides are TGTGCCAGCAGTGGTGGGGAGTCCTACGAGCAGTACTTC.

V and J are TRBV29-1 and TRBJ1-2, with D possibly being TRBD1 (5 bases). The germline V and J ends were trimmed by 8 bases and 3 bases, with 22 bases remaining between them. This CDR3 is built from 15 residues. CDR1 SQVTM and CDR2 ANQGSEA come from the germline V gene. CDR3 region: CSSEGWDGTHYGYTF. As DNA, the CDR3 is TGCAGCTCAGAGGGGTGGGACGGGACCCACTATGGCTACACCTTC. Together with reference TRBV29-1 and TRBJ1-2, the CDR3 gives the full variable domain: SAVISQKPSRDICQRGTSLTIQCQVDSQVTMMFWYRQQPGQSLTLIATANQGSEATYESGFVIDKFPISRPNLTFSTLTVSNMSPEDSSIYLCSSEGWDGTHYGYTFGSGTRLTVV.

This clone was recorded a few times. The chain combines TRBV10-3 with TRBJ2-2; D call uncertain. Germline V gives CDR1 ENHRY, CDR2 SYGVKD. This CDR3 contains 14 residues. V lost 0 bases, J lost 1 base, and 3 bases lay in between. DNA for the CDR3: TGTGCCATCAGTGAGTCAGGGAACACCGGGGAGCTGTTTTTT. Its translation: CAISESGNTGELFF.

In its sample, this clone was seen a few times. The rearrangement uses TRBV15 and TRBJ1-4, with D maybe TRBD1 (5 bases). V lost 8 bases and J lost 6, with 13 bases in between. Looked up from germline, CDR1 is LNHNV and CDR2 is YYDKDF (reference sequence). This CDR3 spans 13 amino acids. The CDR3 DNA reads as TGTGCCACCGAACAAGCGGGGGATGAAAAACTGTTTTTT. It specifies CATEQAGDEKLFF.

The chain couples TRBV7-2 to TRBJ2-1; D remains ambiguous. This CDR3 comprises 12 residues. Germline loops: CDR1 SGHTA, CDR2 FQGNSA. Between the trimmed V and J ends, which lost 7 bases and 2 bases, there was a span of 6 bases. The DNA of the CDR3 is TGTGCCAGCACCGGCGCCTACAATGAGCAGTTCTTC. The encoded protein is CASTGAYNEQFF.

The CDR3 spells CAFPGGVNYGYTF. The CDR3 DNA reads TGTGCATTCCCAGGGGGCGTTAACTATGGCTACACCTTC. The V gene is TRBV30, the J gene TRBJ1-2; 8 bases are shared with TRBD1. The V gene's germline CDR1 is GTSNPN and CDR2 SVGIG (reference sequence). CDR3 length: 13 amino acids.

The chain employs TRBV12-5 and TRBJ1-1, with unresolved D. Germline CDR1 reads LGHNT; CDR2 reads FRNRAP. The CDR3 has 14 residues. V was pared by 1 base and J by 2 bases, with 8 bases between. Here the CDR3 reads CASGLGTDNTEAFF. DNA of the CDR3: TGTGCTAGTGGTTTGGGAACGGACAACACTGAAGCTTTCTTT.

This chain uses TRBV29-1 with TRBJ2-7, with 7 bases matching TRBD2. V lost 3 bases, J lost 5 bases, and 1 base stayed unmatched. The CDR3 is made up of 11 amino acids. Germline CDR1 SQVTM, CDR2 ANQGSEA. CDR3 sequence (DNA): TGCAGCGTTGAGGGGGGGAACGAGCAGTACTTC. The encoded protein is CSVEGGNEQYF.

CDR3 nucleotides: TGCAGCGTCCCTATGGAGGACAGAAACTATGGCTACACCTTC. Residues: CSVPMEDRNYGYTF. The gene calls are TRBV29-1 and TRBJ1-2; D is perhaps TRBD1 (6 bases). V shed 6 bases and J shed 2 bases, with 16 bases lying between them. The CDR3 spans 14 residues. CDR1 is SQVTM and CDR2 is ANQGSEA in the germline V gene.

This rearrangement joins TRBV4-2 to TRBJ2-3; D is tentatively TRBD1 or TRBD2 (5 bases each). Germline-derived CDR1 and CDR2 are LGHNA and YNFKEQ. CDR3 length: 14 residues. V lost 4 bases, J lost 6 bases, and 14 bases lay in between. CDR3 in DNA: TGTGCCAGCAGCCCTCAGGGACGTCCGGATACGCAGTATTTT. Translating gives CASSPQGRPDTQYF.

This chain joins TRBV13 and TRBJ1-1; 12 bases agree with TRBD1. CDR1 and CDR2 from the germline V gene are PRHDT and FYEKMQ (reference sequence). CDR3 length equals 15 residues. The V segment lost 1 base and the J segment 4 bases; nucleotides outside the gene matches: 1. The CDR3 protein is CASSLAGQGATEAFF. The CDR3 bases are TGTGCCAGCAGCTTAGCGGGACAGGGGGCCACTGAAGCTTTCTTT. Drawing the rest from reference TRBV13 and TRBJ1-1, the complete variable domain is AAGVIQSPRHLIKEKRETATLKCYPIPRHDTVYWYQQGPGQDPQFLISFYEKMQSDKGSIPDRFSAQQFSDYHSELNMSSLELGDSALYFCASSLAGQGATEAFFGQGTRLTVV.

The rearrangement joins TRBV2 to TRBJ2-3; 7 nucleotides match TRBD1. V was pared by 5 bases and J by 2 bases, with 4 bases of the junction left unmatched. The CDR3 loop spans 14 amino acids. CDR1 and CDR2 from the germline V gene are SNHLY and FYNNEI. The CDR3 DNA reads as TGTGCCAGCAGTATAGGACAGGACACAGATACGCAGTATTTT. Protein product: CASSIGQDTDTQYF.

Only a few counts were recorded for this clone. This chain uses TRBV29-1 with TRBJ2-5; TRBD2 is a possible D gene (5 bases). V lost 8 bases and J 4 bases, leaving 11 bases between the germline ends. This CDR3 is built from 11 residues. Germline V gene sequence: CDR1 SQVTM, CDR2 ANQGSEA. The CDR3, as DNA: TGCAGCTTAGGACTGGGAGAGACCCAGTACTTC. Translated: CSLGLGETQYF.

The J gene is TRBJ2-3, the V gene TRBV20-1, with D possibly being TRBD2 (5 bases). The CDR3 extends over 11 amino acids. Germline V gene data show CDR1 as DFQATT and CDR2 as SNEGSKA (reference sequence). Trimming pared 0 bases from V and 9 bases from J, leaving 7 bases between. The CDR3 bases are TGCAGTGCTAGAGATAGGAGGACGCAGTATTTT. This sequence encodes CSARDRRTQYF.

CDR3 sequence: CASSYAVSYEQYF. Written as DNA, the CDR3 is TGTGCCAGCAGTTACGCGGTATCCTACGAGCAGTACTTC. The gene calls are TRBV6-6 and TRBJ2-7, with unresolved D. Germline CDR1 MNHNY, CDR2 SVGAGI (reference sequence). CDR3 size: 13 residues. V lost 2 bases and J lost 1, with 6 bases in between.

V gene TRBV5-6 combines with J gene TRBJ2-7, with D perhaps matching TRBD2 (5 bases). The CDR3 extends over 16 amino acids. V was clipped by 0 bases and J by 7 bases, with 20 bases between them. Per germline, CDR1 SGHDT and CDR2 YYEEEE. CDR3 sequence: CASSLVGTARGVEQYF. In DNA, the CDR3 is TGTGCCAGCAGCTTGGTTGGAACCGCCCGGGGAGTTGAGCAGTACTTC.

CDR3 loop: CAWRLSSSEQYF. For the CDR3, the DNA is TGTGCCTGGAGGTTATCATCGTCAGAGCAGTACTTC. The V call is TRBV30, the J call TRBJ2-7; the D is unclear. Germline values: CDR1 GTSNPN, CDR2 SVGIG (reference sequence). V shed 3 bases and J shed 7 bases, with 13 bases lying between them. This CDR3 contains 12 residues.

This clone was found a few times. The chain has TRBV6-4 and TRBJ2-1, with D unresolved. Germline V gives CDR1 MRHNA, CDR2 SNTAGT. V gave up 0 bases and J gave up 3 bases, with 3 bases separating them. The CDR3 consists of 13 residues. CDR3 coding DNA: TGTGCCAGCAGTGACTCCGGCTACAATGAGCAGTTCTTC. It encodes CASSDSGYNEQFF.

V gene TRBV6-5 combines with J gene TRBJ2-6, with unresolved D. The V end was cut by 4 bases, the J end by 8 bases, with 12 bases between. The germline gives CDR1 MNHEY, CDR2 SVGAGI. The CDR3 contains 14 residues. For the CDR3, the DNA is TGTGCCAGCAGTTTTAAGGGTTTAACCAACGTCCTGACTTTC. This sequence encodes CASSFKGLTNVLTF.

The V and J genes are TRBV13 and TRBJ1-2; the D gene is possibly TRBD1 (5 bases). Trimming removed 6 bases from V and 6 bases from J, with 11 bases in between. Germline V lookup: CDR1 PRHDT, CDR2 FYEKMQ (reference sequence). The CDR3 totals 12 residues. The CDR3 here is CASSYVGDGYTF. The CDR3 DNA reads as TGTGCCAGCAGTTACGTAGGGGATGGCTACACCTTC.

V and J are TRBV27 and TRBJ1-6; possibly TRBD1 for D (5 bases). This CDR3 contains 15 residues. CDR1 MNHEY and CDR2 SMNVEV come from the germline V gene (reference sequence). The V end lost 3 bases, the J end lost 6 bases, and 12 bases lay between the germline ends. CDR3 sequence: CASSFLGRANSPLHF. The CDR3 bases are TGTGCCAGCAGTTTTCTGGGCAGGGCTAATTCACCCCTCCACTTT.